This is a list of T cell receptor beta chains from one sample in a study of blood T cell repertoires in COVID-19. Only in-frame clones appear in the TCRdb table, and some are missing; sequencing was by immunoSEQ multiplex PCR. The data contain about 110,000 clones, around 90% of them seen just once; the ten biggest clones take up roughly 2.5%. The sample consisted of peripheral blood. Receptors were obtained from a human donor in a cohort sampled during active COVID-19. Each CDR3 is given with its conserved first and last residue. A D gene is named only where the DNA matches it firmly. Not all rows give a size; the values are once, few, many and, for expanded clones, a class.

TGTGCCAGCTCTGCCGAGGGGGACACTTACTTC	CASSAEGDTYF	NA	NA	TRBV18	TRBJ2-7	11
TGTGCCAGCACCCCTGGAGAAGATGACTACGAGCAGTACTTC	CASTPGEDDYEQYF	NA	NA	TRBV5-8	TRBJ2-7	14
TGTGCCAGCAGTGAAGGAGGTCAGATGGGCCTCTACGAGCAGTACTTC	CASSEGGQMGLYEQYF	NA	NA	TRBV25-1	TRBJ2-7	16
TGTGCCAGCAGGCCAGGGGGCTATGGCTACACCTTC	CASRPGGYGYTF	TRBD1	NA	TRBV28	TRBJ1-2	12
TGTGCCAGCAGCTCCGGACTAGCGGGAGGTTCGGGTACGCAGTATTTT	CASSSGLAGGSGTQYF	TRBD2	NA	TRBV7-2	TRBJ2-3	16
TGTGCCAGCAGTTTGGGCCCCTCCAATGAGCAGTTCTTC	CASSLGPSNEQFF	NA	once	TRBV27	TRBJ2-1	13
TGTGCCAGCAGCTTACGGGGGGGAATTCCCTACGAGCAGTACTTC	CASSLRGGIPYEQYF	TRBD2	NA	TRBV5-4	TRBJ2-7	15
TGCGCCAGCAGCTTGGGACAGGGAACCGGGGAGCTGTTTTTT	CASSLGQGTGELFF	TRBD1	NA	TRBV5-1	TRBJ2-2	14
TGTGCCAGCAGCCTACGGGAGGGGGCCAAAAACATTCAGTACTTC	CASSLREGAKNIQYF	TRBD2	NA	TRBV27	TRBJ2-4	15
TGTGCCAGCAGCCGACGGACAGAGCAGTTCTTC	CASSRRTEQFF	NA	NA	TRBV5-8	TRBJ2-1	11
TGTGCCAGCTCACCGGGACAGGGGGTTGACTATGGCTACACCTTC	CASSPGQGVDYGYTF	TRBD1	NA	TRBV18	TRBJ1-2	15
TGTGCCAGCAGTGATTATGAGGCGGGAGGGCCGGATGAGCAGTTCTTC	CASSDYEAGGPDEQFF	TRBD2	NA	TRBV25-1	TRBJ2-1	16
TGTGCCAGCAGCGTAGACGGTAGCTCTGGAAACACCATATATTTT	CASSVDGSSGNTIYF	NA	once	TRBV9	TRBJ1-3	15
TGTGCCAGCAGTCCCACTGATCAGCCCCAGCATTTT	CASSPTDQPQHF	NA	once	TRBV28	TRBJ1-5	12
TGTGCCAGCAGCTTAGCGCGGCGGGGCGGGAACACCGGGGAGCTGTTTTTT	CASSLARRGGNTGELFF	NA	NA	TRBV7-2	TRBJ2-2	17
TGTGCCAGCACTACTTGGGGGCTAGCGGGGACCGACGGGGAGCTGTTTTTT	CASTTWGLAGTDGELFF	TRBD2	once	TRBV28	TRBJ2-2	17
TGTGCCAGCAGTCCGGGAGACCCCTACAATGAGCAGTTCTTC	CASSPGDPYNEQFF	NA	NA	TRBV6-4	TRBJ2-1	14
TGTGCCAGCAGCCAGTTAGCGGGAGTTGCGGGCACAGATACGCAGTATTTT	CASSQLAGVAGTDTQYF	TRBD2	NA	TRBV3-1/TRBV3-2	TRBJ2-3	17
TGTGCCAGCAGCCCTTGGGACAGGGAAGATTCACCCCTCCACTTT	CASSPWDREDSPLHF	TRBD1	NA	TRBV3-1/TRBV3-2	TRBJ1-6	15
TGTGCCAGCAACAGGTTCCCGAACACTGAAGCTTTCTTT	CASNRFPNTEAFF	NA	NA	TRBV2	TRBJ1-1	13
TGTGCCAGCAGCTTAACCAACAGGCGCCCGGGTACCGGGGAGCTGTTTTTT	CASSLTNRRPGTGELFF	NA	NA	TRBV11-3	TRBJ2-2	17
TGCGCCAGCAGCCAAGACTTGGCGGGGGGCTTGGGGACCCAGTACTTC	CASSQDLAGGLGTQYF	TRBD2	medium-sized	TRBV4-1	TRBJ2-5	16
TGTGCCAGCAGTTTAAACGTCCTAGCGGTCTACACAGATACGCAGTATTTT	CASSLNVLAVYTDTQYF	TRBD2	once	TRBV2	TRBJ2-3	17
TGCGCCAGCAGCGTGCTAGCGAGTCCTGTCGCCGACGAGCAGTACTTC	CASSVLASPVADEQYF	NA	NA	TRBV5-1	TRBJ2-7	16
TGTGCCAGCAGTTCCGGGACAGGGACCCTTTACACCTTC	CASSSGTGTLYTF	TRBD1	NA	TRBV12-3/TRBV12-4	TRBJ1-2	13
TGCGCCAGCAGCCAAGTAAGCGGGTCCTACGAGCAGTACTTC	CASSQVSGSYEQYF	NA	once	TRBV4-1	TRBJ2-7	14
TGTGCCTGGAGTTCGGGGTCTGGGAGCGAAAAACTGTTTTTT	CAWSSGSGSEKLFF	NA	NA	TRBV30	TRBJ1-4	14
TGTGCCAGCAGCTTGGGGGGGCCCTACAATGAGCAGTTCTTC	CASSLGGPYNEQFF	NA	NA	TRBV9	TRBJ2-1	14
TGCGCCAGCAGCTACGGGGGAGCCTCTGGAAACACCATATATTTT	CASSYGGASGNTIYF	NA	NA	TRBV5-1	TRBJ1-3	15
TGTGCCAGCAGCTTGGTTTGGGCCGGGAACACTGAAGCTTTCTTT	CASSLVWAGNTEAFF	NA	NA	TRBV5-6	TRBJ1-1	15
TGTGCCAGCAGTTACTCGAGACAGACTCTCTACGAGCAGTACTTC	CASSYSRQTLYEQYF	NA	NA	TRBV6-5	TRBJ2-7	15
TGTGCCAGCAGCTGGGTGGGGGCCGTCTATAATTCACCCCTCCACTTT	CASSWVGAVYNSPLHF	NA	NA	TRBV7-8	TRBJ1-6	16
TGCGCCAGCAGCCTAGCTTGGTCCAGCACAGATACGCAGTATTTT	CASSLAWSSTDTQYF	NA	NA	TRBV5-1	TRBJ2-3	15
TGTGCCAGCACCCCCACTAGCGGCCTGAGCTCCTACGAGCAGTACTTC	CASTPTSGLSSYEQYF	TRBD2	NA	TRBV6-2/TRBV6-3	TRBJ2-7	16
TGTGCCAGCGGCCCCAGCTCTGGAAACACCATATATTTT	CASGPSSGNTIYF	NA	NA	TRBV27	TRBJ1-3	13
TGTGCCAGCAGGACAGGCCTGAATGAGCAGTTCTTC	CASRTGLNEQFF	NA	NA	TRBV12-3/TRBV12-4	TRBJ2-1	12
TGCGCCAGCAGTGGGGTAGCCAGCGGCAATGAGCAGTTCTTC	CASSGVASGNEQFF	NA	NA	TRBV10-2	TRBJ2-1	14
TGTGCCAGCAGCCTAGCGGGGCACCATATTCAGTACTTC	CASSLAGHHIQYF	TRBD2	NA	TRBV6-5	TRBJ2-4	13
TGCAGTGCTAGGGACATACCTGAGCAGTACTTC	CSARDIPEQYF	NA	NA	TRBV20-1	TRBJ2-7	11
TGTGCCAGCAGACCGACAGGGGGCATCACTGAAGCTTTCTTT	CASRPTGGITEAFF	TRBD1	NA	TRBV2	TRBJ1-1	14
TGTGCCAGTACCCCAGGGGGGCAGTTAAATCAGCCCCAGCATTTT	CASTPGGQLNQPQHF	TRBD1	NA	TRBV19	TRBJ1-5	15
TGTGCCAGCAACCCGGGACACAACACTGAAGCTTTCTTT	CASNPGHNTEAFF	NA	few	TRBV12-3/TRBV12-4	TRBJ1-1	13
TGTGCCAGCAGCGTCAGCCTCGCGACAGGGGACTACGAGCAGTACTTC	CASSVSLATGDYEQYF	TRBD1	NA	TRBV7-9	TRBJ2-7	16
TGTGCCAGCAGTCTCCGGGTCCAGCACTACGAGCAGTACTTC	CASSLRVQHYEQYF	NA	NA	TRBV27	TRBJ2-7	14
TGCGCCAGCAGCTTTGCTGGACAGGGCAGCGGTGAAAAACTGTTTTTT	CASSFAGQGSGEKLFF	TRBD1	once	TRBV5-1	TRBJ1-4	16
TGTGCCAGCAGCTTAACTGAGGCAGGACTTTATAGCAATCAGCCCCAGCATTTT	CASSLTEAGLYSNQPQHF	NA	NA	TRBV7-8	TRBJ1-5	18
TGTGCCAGCAGCCCACTAGCGGGGGATAGCACAGATACGCAGTATTTT	CASSPLAGDSTDTQYF	TRBD2	NA	TRBV6-6	TRBJ2-3	16
TGTGCCAGCAGTGACGGGACAGGAGGACCTAACTATGGCTACACCTTC	CASSDGTGGPNYGYTF	TRBD1	NA	TRBV6-1	TRBJ1-2	16
TGCGCCAGCCGTCGGGACAGTACTAATGAAAAACTGTTTTTT	CASRRDSTNEKLFF	TRBD1	NA	TRBV5-1	TRBJ1-4	14
TGTGCCAGCAGCGTTTTCGAGCTCACAGATACGCAGTATTTT	CASSVFELTDTQYF	NA	NA	TRBV9	TRBJ2-3	14